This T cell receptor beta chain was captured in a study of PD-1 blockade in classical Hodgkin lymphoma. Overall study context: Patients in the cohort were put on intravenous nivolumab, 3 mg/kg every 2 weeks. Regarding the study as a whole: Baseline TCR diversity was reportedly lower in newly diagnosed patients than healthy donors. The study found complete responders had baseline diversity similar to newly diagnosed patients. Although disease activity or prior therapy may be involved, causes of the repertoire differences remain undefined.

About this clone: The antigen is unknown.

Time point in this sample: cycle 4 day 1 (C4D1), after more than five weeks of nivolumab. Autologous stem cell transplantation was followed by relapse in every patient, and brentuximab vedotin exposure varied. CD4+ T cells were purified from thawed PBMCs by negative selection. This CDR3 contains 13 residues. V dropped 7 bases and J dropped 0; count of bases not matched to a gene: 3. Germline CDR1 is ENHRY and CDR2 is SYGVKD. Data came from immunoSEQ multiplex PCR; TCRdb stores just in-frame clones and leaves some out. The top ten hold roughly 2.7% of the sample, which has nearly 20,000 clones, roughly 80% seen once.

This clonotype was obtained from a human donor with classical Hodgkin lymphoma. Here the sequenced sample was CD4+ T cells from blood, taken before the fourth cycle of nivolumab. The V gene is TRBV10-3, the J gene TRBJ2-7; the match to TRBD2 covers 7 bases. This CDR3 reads CAIKGGSSYEQYF. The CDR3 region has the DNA TGTGCCATCAAGGGCGGGAGCTCCTACGAGCAGTACTTC.